The present T cell receptor beta chain was sequenced within a study of Ad26.COV2.S vaccination and SARS-CoV-2 variants. Across the study: Ad26.COV2.S, an intramuscular injection, was given once or twice 56 days apart.

Assay used: immunoSEQ multiplex PCR; TCRdb lists only in-frame clones, some missing. The sample records just over 350,000 clones, 70% to 90% being singletons. As to treatment: roughly 20 received Ad26.COV2.S at low or high dose, single or two shots; roughly five received placebo; per-sample allocation not given. The samples were gathered on day 63 after the first injection of vaccine or placebo. At a Boston site, the person donating was an adult of 18-55 years. The sequence came from a person aged 18-65 years who received the Ad26.COV2.S COVID-19 vaccine or a placebo. Sequenced here: peripheral blood, sampled in a trial of Ad26.COV2.S vaccine versus placebo.

The chain's CDR3 is CASSYTGISNQPQHF. The DNA of the CDR3 is TGTGCCAGCAGTTACACTGGGATTAGCAATCAGCCCCAGCATTTT. The gene calls are TRBV6-2 or TRBV6-3 and TRBJ1-5; no clear D. Germline V gives CDR1 MNHEY, CDR2 SVGEGT. Trimming left V 2 bases short and J 0 bases short, with 8 bases between. The CDR3 is made up of 15 amino acids.